This TCR beta chain was observed in a study of T cell changes during pregnancy in multiple sclerosis. The CDR3 extends over 16 amino acids. V trimming: 4 bases; J trimming: 2 bases; junction bases outside the gene matches: 9. CDR1 and CDR2 (germline): LGHNA, YSLEER. Clones were sequenced by immunoSEQ multiplex PCR, and TCRdb holds only the in-frame ones, with some missing. The sample gives some 64,000 clones, approximately 90% of which show up once; approximately 1% is in the top ten. V gene TRBV4-3 combines with J gene TRBJ2-5, with 8 bases lining up with TRBD1. This specimen was peripheral blood, taken in the first trimester of pregnancy. The receptor was isolated from a female donor in good health, enrolled as a control in a pregnancy study. The chain's CDR3 is CASSRDSRGRQETQYF. The CDR3 nucleotides read TGCGCCAGCAGCCGAGACTCCAGGGGGCGGCAAGAGACCCAGTACTTC.